This TCR beta chain was identified in a study of blood T cells in healthy people across ages. CDR1 MNHEY and CDR2 SVGEGT come from the germline V gene. This CDR3 region has 16 residues. Each individual donor underwent a draw of roughly 10 milliliters of peripheral blood. Together with a sample-barcoded 5' primer, a J-beta primer mix was included in a second PCR lasting about 7 to 11 cycles. Via MiXCR, TCRdb re-called the 5' RACE reads, giving one row per CDR3 protein. The repertoire holds around 1,700,000 distinct CDR3 sequences, with 25% to 30% as singletons. Worth noting for this clonotype: The germline gene is not matched at one end of the junction; a read error may be the cause.

The specimen was blood. This TCR came from a woman aged 25 to 39 in good health. The gene calls are TRBV6-2 or TRBV6-3 and TRBJ2-1, with D perhaps matching TRBD2 (6 bases). The CDR3: CASSYGHSGGRNERFF. CDR3 in DNA: TGTGCCAGCAGTTACGGACATTCTGGGGGGAGGAATGAGCGGTTCTTC.